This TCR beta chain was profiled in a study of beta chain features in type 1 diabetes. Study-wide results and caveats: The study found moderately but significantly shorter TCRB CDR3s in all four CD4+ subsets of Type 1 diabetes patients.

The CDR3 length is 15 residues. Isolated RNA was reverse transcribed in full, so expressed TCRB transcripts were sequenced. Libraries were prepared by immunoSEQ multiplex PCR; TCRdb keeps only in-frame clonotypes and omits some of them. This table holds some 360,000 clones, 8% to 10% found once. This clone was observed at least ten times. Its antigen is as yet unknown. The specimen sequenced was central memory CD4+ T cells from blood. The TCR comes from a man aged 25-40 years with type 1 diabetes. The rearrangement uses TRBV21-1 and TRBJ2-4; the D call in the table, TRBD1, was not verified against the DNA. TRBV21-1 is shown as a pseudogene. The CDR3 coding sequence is TGTGCCAGCAGCGGGCAACTCCTAGCCAAAAACATTCAGTACTTC. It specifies CASSGQLLAKNIQYF.